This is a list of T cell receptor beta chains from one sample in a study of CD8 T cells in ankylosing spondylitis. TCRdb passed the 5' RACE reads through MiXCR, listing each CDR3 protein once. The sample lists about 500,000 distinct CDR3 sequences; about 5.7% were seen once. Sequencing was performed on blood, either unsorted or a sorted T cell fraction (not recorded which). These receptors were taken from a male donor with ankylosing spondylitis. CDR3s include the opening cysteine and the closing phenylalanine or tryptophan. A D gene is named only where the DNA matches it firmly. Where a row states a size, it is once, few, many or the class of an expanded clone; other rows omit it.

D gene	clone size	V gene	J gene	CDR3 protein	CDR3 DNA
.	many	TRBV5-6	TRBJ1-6	CASSFLDSFSPLHF	TGTGCCAGCAGCTTCCTCGACAGTTTTTCACCCCTCCACTTT
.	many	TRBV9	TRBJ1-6	CASSVGAGTNSPLHF	TGTGCCAGCAGCGTAGGGGCAGGGACCAATTCACCCCTCCACTTT
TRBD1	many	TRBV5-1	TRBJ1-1	CASSLVGPRTGGPEAFF	TGCGCCAGCAGCTTGGTAGGTCCCAGGACAGGGGGTCCTGAAGCTTTCTTT
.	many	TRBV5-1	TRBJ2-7	CASSLGRSLLYEQYF	TGCGCCAGCAGCTTGGGCAGGAGTCTCCTTTACGAGCAGTACTTC
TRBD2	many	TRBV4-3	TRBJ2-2	CASSKYPSGSGDTGELFF	TGCGCCAGCAGCAAATACCCGAGCGGGAGTGGGGACACCGGGGAGCTGTTTTTT
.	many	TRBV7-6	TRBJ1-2	CASSLAGSNGYTF	TGTGCCAGCAGCTTAGCGGGATCCAATGGCTACACCTTC
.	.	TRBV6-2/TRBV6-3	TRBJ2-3	CASRLGSGTDTQYF	TGTGCCAGCCGGCTTGGGTCGGGCACAGATACGCAGTATTTT
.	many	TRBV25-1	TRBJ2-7	CASMRDYEQYF	TGTGCCAGCATGAGGGATTACGAGCAGTACTTC
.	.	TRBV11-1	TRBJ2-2	CASSLSPTGELFF	TGTGCCAGCAGCCTATCCCCGACCGGGGAGCTGTTTTTT
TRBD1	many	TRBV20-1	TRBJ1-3	CSARPGDRVNTIYF	TGCAGTGCTAGACCCGGGGACAGGGTAAACACCATATATTTT
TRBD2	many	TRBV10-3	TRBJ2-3	CAISGGLAYTDTQYF	TGTGCCATCAGTGGGGGACTAGCCTACACAGATACGCAGTATTTT
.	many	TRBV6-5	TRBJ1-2	CASSYSGYYGYTF	TGTGCCAGCAGTTACTCGGGATACTATGGCTACACCTTC
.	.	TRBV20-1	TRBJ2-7	CSARSPVEQYF	TGCAGTGCTAGATCCCCGGTCGAGCAGTACTTC
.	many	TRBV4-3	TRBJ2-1	CASSQGVGRPHEQFF	TGCGCCAGCAGCCAAGGGGTCGGACGACCCCATGAGCAGTTCTTC
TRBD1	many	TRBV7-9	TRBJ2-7	CASSLRTGTAIHEQYF	TGTGCCAGCAGCCTTCGCACCGGGACAGCCATCCACGAGCAGTACTTC
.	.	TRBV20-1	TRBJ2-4	CTAWRGIQYF	TGCACCGCCTGGAGGGGCATTCAGTACTTC
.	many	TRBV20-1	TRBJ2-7	CSASTPVHYEQYF	TGCAGTGCTAGTACCCCGGTACACTACGAGCAGTACTTC
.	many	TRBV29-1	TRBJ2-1	CSVVDASYNEQFF	TGCAGCGTTGTAGACGCCTCCTACAATGAGCAGTTCTTC
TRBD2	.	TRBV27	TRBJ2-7	CASSFKGGIGLAGKEQYF	TGTGCCAGCAGTTTTAAAGGGGGCATCGGACTAGCGGGGAAGGAGCAGTACTTC
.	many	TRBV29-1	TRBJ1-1	CSVHGRTNTEAFF	TGCAGCGTCCACGGGCGGACGAACACTGAAGCTTTCTTT
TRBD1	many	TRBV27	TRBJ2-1	CASGVRDRGAF	TGTGCCAGCGGAGTCCGGGACAGGGGTGCCTTC
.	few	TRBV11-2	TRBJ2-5	CASSLRALRDTQYF	TGTGCCAGCAGCCTCCGGGCTCTTCGGGACACCCAGTACTTC
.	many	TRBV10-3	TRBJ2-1	CAISAGDEQFF	TGTGCCATCAGTGCAGGGGATGAGCAGTTCTTC
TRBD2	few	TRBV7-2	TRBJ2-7	CASSPSGKYEQYF	TGTGCCAGCAGCCCGAGCGGGAAGTACGAGCAGTACTTC
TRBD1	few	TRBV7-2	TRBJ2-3	CASSVDRGLITDTQYF	TGTGCCAGCAGCGTAGACAGGGGGTTAATTACAGATACGCAGTATTTT
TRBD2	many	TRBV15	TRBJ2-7	CATSRDPWTSGRDFYEQYF	TGTGCCACCAGCAGAGATCCTTGGACTAGCGGGAGGGACTTCTACGAGCAGTACTTC
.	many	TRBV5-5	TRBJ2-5	CASSLTDLYQETQYF	TGTGCCAGCAGCTTGACCGACCTGTACCAAGAGACCCAGTACTTC
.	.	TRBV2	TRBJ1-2	CASSEVGTGPYGYTF	TGTGCCAGCAGTGAAGTCGGGACCGGACCTTATGGCTACACCTTC
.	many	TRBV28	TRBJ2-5	CASNKWNQETQYF	TGTGCCAGCAACAAATGGAACCAAGAGACCCAGTACTTC
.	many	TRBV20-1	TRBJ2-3	CSASRLGGTDTQYF	TGCAGTGCTAGTCGTCTGGGGGGCACAGATACGCAGTATTTT
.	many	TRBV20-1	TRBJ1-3	CSARLISGNTIYF	TGCAGTGCTAGACTGATCTCTGGAAACACCATATATTTT
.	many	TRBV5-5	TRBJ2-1	CASSLRKRGVHLDNEQFF	TGTGCCAGCAGCTTGCGTAAGAGGGGGGTCCATTTAGACAATGAGCAGTTCTTC
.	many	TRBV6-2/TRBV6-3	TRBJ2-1	CASSKGGTPNEQFF	TGTGCCAGCAGTAAAGGCGGGACGCCAAATGAGCAGTTCTTC
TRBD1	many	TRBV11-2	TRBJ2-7	CASSFNRDRGPYEQYF	TGTGCCAGCAGCTTTAACCGGGACAGGGGCCCCTACGAGCAGTACTTC
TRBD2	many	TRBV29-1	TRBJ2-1	CSVDAGGYNEQFF	TGCAGCGTTGATGCGGGAGGTTACAATGAGCAGTTCTTC
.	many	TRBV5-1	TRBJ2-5	CASSPSLGGQETQYF	TGCGCCAGCAGCCCCAGCCTGGGGGGCCAAGAGACCCAGTACTTC
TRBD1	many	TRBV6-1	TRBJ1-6	CASSQGQGYDNSPLHF	TGTGCCAGCAGTCAGGGACAGGGTTATGATAATTCACCCCTCCACTTT
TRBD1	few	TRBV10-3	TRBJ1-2	CAISALKRQGTSNYGYTF	TGTGCCATCAGTGCTTTAAAACGACAGGGCACTTCTAACTATGGCTACACCTTC
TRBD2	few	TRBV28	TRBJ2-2	CASSLETSGRSLNTGELFF	TGTGCCAGCAGTCTAGAGACTAGCGGGAGGAGTTTGAACACCGGGGAGCTGTTTTTT
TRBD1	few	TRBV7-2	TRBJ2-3	CASSLGHRGFLRDTQYF	TGTGCCAGCAGCTTAGGTCACAGGGGATTTCTTCGGGATACGCAGTATTTT
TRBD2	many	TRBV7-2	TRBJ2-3	CASRQAGVDTQYF	TGTGCCAGCAGACAAGCGGGGGTGGATACGCAGTATTTT
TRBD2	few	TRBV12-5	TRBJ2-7	CASGLVRGTSELPYEQYF	TGTGCTAGTGGTTTGGTACGAGGGACTAGCGAGCTGCCCTACGAGCAGTACTTC
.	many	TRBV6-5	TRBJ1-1	CASSYRAGEAFF	TGTGCCAGCAGTTACAGGGCCGGTGAAGCTTTCTTT
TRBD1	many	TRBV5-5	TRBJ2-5	CASSSRTGEETQYF	TGTGCCAGCAGCTCAAGGACAGGGGAAGAGACCCAGTACTTC
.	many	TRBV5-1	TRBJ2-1	CASSLLETSYNEQFF	TGCGCCAGCAGTCTTCTCGAGACCTCCTACAATGAGCAGTTCTTC
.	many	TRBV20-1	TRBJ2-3	CSARRGIVRTDTQYF	TGCAGTGCTAGACGGGGGATAGTACGCACAGATACGCAGTATTTT
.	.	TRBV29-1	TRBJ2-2	CSVEGGFGDGWLFF	TGCAGCGTTGAGGGAGGCTTCGGTGACGGGTGGCTGTTTTTT
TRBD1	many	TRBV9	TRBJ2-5	CASSEGQGRETQYF	TGTGCCAGCAGCGAGGGACAGGGAAGAGAGACCCAGTACTTC
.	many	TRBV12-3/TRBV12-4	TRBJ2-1	CASSLAMGSEQFF	TGTGCCAGCAGTTTAGCGATGGGGAGTGAGCAGTTCTTC
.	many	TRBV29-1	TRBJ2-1	CSGLRPYNEQFF	TGCAGCGGTCTTCGACCCTACAATGAGCAGTTCTTC
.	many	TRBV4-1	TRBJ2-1	CASSQEFGGDEQFF	TGCGCCAGCAGCCAAGAGTTTGGGGGCGATGAGCAGTTCTTC
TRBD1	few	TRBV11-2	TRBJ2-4	CASCCEGAQDIQYF	TGTGCCAGCTGCTGCGAGGGGGCTCAGGACATTCAGTACTTC